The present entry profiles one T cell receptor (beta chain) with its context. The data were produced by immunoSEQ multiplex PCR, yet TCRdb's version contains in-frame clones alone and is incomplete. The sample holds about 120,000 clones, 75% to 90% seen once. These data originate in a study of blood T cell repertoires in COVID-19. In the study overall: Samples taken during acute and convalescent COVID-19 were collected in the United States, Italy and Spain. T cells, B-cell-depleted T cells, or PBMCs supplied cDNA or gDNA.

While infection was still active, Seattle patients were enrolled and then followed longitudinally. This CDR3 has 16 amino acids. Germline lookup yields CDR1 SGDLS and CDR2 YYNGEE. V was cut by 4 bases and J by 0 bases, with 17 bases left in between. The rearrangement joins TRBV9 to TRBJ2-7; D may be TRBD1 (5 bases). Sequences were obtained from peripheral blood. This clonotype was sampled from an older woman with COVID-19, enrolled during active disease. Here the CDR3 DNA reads TGTGCCAGCAGCCCGGGTGGTGCAGGACACTCCTACGAGCAGTACTTC. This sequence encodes CASSPGGAGHSYEQYF.